Listed below are T cell receptor beta chains from one sample, sequenced in a study of blood T cell repertoires in COVID-19. Generated by immunoSEQ multiplex PCR, the TCRdb table keeps only in-frame clones and is missing some. The sample shows 45,000 to 60,000 clones, roughly 87% of them seen only once. The sequencing input was peripheral blood. The receptors were gathered from a man between 60 and 75 years old with acute or convalescent COVID-19. Both conserved end residues are part of each CDR3. D genes are given only for firm matches. Only part of the rows carry a size: once, few, many, or a class if the clone is expanded.

j_call d_call clone_size v_call cdr3_aa cdr3_nt
TRBJ1-3 NA NA TRBV11-2 CASSLDPRVADSGNTIYF TGTGCCAGCAGCTTAGATCCCCGAGTGGCGGACTCTGGAAACACCATATATTTT
TRBJ1-1 NA NA TRBV11-2 CASSLDSGTEAFF TGTGCCAGCAGCTTAGATTCAGGGACTGAAGCTTTCTTT
TRBJ1-2 NA NA TRBV6-5 CASSRQDANYGYTF TGTGCCAGCAGCCGACAGGACGCTAACTATGGCTACACCTTC
TRBJ2-4 TRBD2 NA TRBV10-1 CASSDGGTKNIQYF TGCGCCAGCAGTGACGGGGGGACCAAAAACATTCAGTACTTC
TRBJ1-1 NA NA TRBV5-4 CASSRWEKNTEAFF TGTGCCAGCAGCCGTTGGGAGAAGAACACTGAAGCTTTCTTT
TRBJ2-5 NA NA TRBV5-6 CASRYVSGRETQYF TGTGCCAGCAGGTACGTCTCGGGGAGAGAGACCCAGTACTTC
TRBJ2-5 NA NA TRBV30 CAWSVSWTEETQYF TGTGCCTGGAGTGTATCTTGGACAGAAGAGACCCAGTACTTC
TRBJ1-2 NA NA TRBV30 CAWSVPQGALYGYTF TGTGCCTGGAGTGTACCACAGGGAGCCCTATATGGCTACACCTTC
TRBJ2-1 TRBD1 NA TRBV13 CASSATGGKQFF TGTGCCAGCAGCGCCACAGGGGGCAAGCAGTTCTTC
TRBJ2-3 TRBD2 NA TRBV10-1 CASTSGGKDTQYF TGCGCCAGCACTAGCGGGGGAAAAGATACGCAGTATTTT
TRBJ1-2 TRBD1 NA TRBV30 CAQRQGASGGYTF TGTGCCCAGAGACAGGGGGCGAGTGGTGGCTACACCTTC
TRBJ1-6 TRBD1 NA TRBV6-5 CASSRDRVGSPLHF TGTGCCAGCAGCCGGGACAGGGTTGGTTCACCCCTCCACTTT
TRBJ2-1 TRBD1 NA TRBV12-5 CASGFYLSTGYTYNEQFF TGTGCTAGTGGTTTCTATCTTTCGACAGGGTATACCTACAATGAGCAGTTCTTC
TRBJ2-1 TRBD1 NA TRBV6-2/TRBV6-3 CASSYGTVVNEQFF TGTGCCAGCAGTTACGGGACAGTGGTAAATGAGCAGTTCTTC
TRBJ1-2 TRBD1 NA TRBV6-1 CASSEGTGSLSYTF TGTGCCAGCAGTGAAGGGACAGGGAGTTTGAGCTACACCTTC
TRBJ1-2 NA NA TRBV11-2 CASSLERTGNYGYTF TGTGCCAGCAGCTTAGAGCGGACTGGTAACTATGGCTACACCTTC
TRBJ2-3 NA many TRBV7-2 CASSSHTDTQYF TGTGCCAGCAGCTCCCACACAGATACGCAGTATTTT
TRBJ1-2 TRBD1 once TRBV27 CASSPGQTYGYTF TGTGCCAGCAGCCCGGGACAGACCTATGGCTACACCTTC
TRBJ2-7 NA NA TRBV2 CASSVQGGYEQYF TGTGCCAGCAGTGTTCAGGGGGGCTACGAGCAGTACTTC
TRBJ1-1 NA NA TRBV6-4 CASKRQNTEAFF TGTGCCAGCAAGAGACAGAACACTGAAGCTTTCTTT
TRBJ2-2 TRBD2 NA TRBV6-6 CATGRGAGTGELFF TGTGCCACCGGGCGGGGGGCCGGGACCGGGGAGCTGTTTTTT
TRBJ1-2 TRBD1 NA TRBV4-1 CASSQREDRGLYGYTF TGCGCCAGCAGCCAACGCGAGGACAGGGGGCTGTATGGCTACACCTTC
TRBJ2-7 NA NA TRBV7-2 CASSLGAGVPYEQYF TGTGCCAGCAGCTTAGGGGCAGGGGTTCCCTACGAGCAGTACTTC
TRBJ1-1 NA NA TRBV25-1 CASSGRLNTEAFF TGTGCCAGCAGCGGGAGGTTGAACACTGAAGCTTTCTTT
TRBJ1-3 NA NA TRBV6-5 CASSTSISGNTIYF TGTGCCAGCAGTACAAGTATCTCTGGAAACACCATATATTTT
TRBJ2-7 TRBD1 NA TRBV6-1 CASSEGTGAYEQYF TGTGCCAGCAGTGAAGGAACAGGGGCGTACGAGCAGTACTTC
TRBJ1-1 NA NA TRBV15 CATSRGGNLLEAFF TGTGCCACCAGCAGAGGCGGAAACCTCCTTGAAGCTTTCTTT
TRBJ1-5 NA NA TRBV7-8 CASSSAGGVSQPQHF TGTGCCAGCAGCTCCGCTGGCGGGGTAAGTCAGCCCCAGCATTTT
TRBJ2-2 NA NA TRBV13 CASSLRNVYDGGNGELFF TGTGCCAGCAGCTTAAGGAACGTTTACGACGGCGGGAACGGGGAGCTGTTTTTT
TRBJ2-3 NA few TRBV3-1/TRBV3-2 CASSQDPSTDTQYF TGTGCCAGCAGCCAAGACCCGAGCACAGATACGCAGTATTTT
TRBJ1-4 NA NA TRBV3-1/TRBV3-2 CASSPSGGTNEKLFF TGTGCCAGCAGCCCGTCGGGAGGGACTAATGAAAAACTGTTTTTT
TRBJ1-2 TRBD1 NA TRBV4-1 CASSQGTGANYGYTF TGCGCCAGCAGCCAAGGGACAGGAGCTAACTATGGCTACACCTTC
TRBJ1-2 TRBD1 NA TRBV9 CASSFGTGPTGENGNGYTF TGTGCCAGCAGCTTCGGAACCGGACCCACAGGGGAAAATGGGAATGGCTACACCTTC
TRBJ2-5 TRBD1 NA TRBV4-1 CASSQEGRGNQETQYF TGCGCCAGCAGCCAAGAGGGCAGGGGGAATCAAGAGACCCAGTACTTC
TRBJ1-4 TRBD1 NA TRBV30 CAWSAGTGGANEKLFF TGTGCCTGGAGTGCAGGAACAGGGGGAGCTAATGAAAAACTGTTTTTT